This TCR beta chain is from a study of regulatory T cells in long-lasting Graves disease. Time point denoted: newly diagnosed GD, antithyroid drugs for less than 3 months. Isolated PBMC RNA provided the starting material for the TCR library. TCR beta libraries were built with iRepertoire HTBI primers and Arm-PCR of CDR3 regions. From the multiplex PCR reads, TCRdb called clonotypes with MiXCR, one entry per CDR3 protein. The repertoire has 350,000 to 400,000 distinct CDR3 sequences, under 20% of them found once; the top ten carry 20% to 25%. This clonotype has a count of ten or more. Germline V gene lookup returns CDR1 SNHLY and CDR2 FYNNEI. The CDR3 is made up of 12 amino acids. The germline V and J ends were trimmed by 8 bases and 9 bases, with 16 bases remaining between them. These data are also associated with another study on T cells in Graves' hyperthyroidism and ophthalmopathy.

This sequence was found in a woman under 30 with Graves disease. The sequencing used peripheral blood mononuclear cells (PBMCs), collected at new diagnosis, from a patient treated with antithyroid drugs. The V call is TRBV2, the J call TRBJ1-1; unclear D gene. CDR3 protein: CASGGGSDKAFF. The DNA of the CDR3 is TGTGCCAGCGGCGGAGGGTCAGACAAAGCTTTCTTT.